The following is a T cell receptor (beta chain) sequence with its context. Clinical history as reported by participants underpinned cohort assignment. This entry comes from a study of blood T cell repertoires in COVID-19. As for the study in general: The United States, Italy and Spain were the sources of the acute and convalescent COVID-19 samples. PBMCs, B-cell-depleted T cells, or T cells were the source of the cDNA or gDNA that made up the material.

The CDR3 runs 17 residues. In germline, CDR1 is SQVTM, CDR2 ANQGSEA. The V and J ends lost 2 bases and 5 bases respectively, with 22 bases between them. Authors' data handling: From reference gene primer amplification, estimates of nucleated cell counts were derived. TCRdb's copy holds only in-frame clones and misses some; the assay was immunoSEQ multiplex PCR. V, J and clone size were drawn from that table, and D and trimming were deduced from the DNA. The sample has roughly 200,000 clones; roughly 86% are singletons. The TCR was taken from a man aged 35 to 55 with acute COVID-19. J is TRBJ2-1 and V is TRBV29-1; possible D gene TRBD2, 6 bases. Sample: PBMCs or T cells enriched from blood (not recorded which). The CDR3 spells CSVESPTGASADNEQFF. In nucleotides, the CDR3 is TGCAGCGTTGAATCCCCAACTGGGGCTAGCGCCGACAATGAGCAGTTCTTC.